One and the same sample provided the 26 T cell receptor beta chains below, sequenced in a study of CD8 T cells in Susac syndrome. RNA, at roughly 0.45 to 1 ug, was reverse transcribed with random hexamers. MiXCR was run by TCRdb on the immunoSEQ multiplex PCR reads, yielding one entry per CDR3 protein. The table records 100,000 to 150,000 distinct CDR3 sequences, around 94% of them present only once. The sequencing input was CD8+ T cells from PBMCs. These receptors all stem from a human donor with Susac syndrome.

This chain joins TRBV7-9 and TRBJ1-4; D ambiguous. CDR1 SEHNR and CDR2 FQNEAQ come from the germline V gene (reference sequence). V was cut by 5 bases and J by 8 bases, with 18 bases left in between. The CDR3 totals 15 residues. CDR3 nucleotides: TGTGCCAGCAGCCCCACTACGAAACCCAACGAAAAACTGTTTTTT. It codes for CASSPTTKPNEKLFF.

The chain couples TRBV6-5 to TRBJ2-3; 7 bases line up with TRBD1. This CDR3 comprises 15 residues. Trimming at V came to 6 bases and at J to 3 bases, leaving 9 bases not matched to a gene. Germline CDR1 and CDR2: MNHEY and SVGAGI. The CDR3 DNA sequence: TGTGCCAGCAGAGGGACAGTGGAGTTGACAGATACGCAGTATTTT. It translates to CASRGTVELTDTQYF.

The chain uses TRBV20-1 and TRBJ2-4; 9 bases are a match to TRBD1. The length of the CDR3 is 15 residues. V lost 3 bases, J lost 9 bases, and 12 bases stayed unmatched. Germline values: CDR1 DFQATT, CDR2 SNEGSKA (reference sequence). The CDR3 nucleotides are TGCAGTGCTAGCAGAGGGGACAGGGCCGCGAGCATTCAGTACTTC. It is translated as CSASRGDRAASIQYF.

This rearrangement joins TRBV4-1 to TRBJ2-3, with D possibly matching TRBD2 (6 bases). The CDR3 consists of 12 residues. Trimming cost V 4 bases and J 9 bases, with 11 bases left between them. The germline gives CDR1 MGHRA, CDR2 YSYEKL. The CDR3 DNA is TGCGCCAGCAGCCCCCTTGGAGGGACGCAGTATTTT. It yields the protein CASSPLGGTQYF.

The CDR3 is CAWSVQRSGWIDYGYTF. The CDR3 DNA reads TGTGCCTGGAGTGTACAACGATCGGGTTGGATTGACTATGGCTACACCTTC. The chain is built from TRBV30 and TRBJ1-2; D not resolved. The CDR3 is 17 amino acids. V was cut by 0 bases and J by 3 bases, with 20 bases left in between. Germline V gene sequence: CDR1 GTSNPN, CDR2 SVGIG (reference sequence). Looking up the rest from reference TRBV30 and TRBJ1-2 gives the full variable domain: SQTIHQWPATLVQPVGSPLSLECTVEGTSNPNLYWYRQAAGRGLQLLFYSVGIGQISSEVPQNLSASRPQDRQFILSSKKLLLSDSGFYLCAWSVQRSGWIDYGYTFGSGTRLTVV.

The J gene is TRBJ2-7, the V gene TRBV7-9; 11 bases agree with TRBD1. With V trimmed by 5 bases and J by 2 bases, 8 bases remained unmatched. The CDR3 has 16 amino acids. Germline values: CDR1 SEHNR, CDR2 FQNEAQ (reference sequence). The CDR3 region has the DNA TGTGCCAGCAGCCCTAGTGGGGACAGGGGGACCTACGAGCAGTACTTC. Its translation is CASSPSGDRGTYEQYF.

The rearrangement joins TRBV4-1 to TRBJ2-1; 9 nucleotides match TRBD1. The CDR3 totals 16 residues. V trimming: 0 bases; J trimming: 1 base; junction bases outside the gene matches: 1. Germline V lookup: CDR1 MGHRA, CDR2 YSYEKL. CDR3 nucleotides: TGCGCCAGCAGCCAAGATGGACAGGGGTCCTACAATGAGCAGTTCTTC. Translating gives CASSQDGQGSYNEQFF.

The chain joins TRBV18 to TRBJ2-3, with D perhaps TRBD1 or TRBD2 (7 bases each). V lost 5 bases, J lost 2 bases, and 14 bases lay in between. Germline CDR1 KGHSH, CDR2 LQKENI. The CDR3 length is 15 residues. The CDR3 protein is CASSDSGGATDTQYF. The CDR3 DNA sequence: TGTGCCAGCTCAGATTCAGGGGGGGCCACAGATACGCAGTATTTT.

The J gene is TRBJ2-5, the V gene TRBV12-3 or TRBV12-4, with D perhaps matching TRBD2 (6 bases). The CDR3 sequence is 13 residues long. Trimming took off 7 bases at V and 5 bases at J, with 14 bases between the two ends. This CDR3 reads CASKHGSRETQYF. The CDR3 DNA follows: TGTGCCAGCAAGCACGGGAGTAGGGAGACCCAGTACTTC.

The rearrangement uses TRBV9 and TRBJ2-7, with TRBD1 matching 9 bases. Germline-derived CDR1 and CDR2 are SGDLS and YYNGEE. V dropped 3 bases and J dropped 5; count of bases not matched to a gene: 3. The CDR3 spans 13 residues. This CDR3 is CASSAGQGNEQYF. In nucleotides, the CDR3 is TGTGCCAGCAGCGCGGGACAGGGTAACGAGCAGTACTTC.

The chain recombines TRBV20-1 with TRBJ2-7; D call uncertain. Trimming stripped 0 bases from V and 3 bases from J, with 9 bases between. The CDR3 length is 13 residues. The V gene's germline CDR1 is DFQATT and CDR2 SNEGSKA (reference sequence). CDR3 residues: CSARDSSDYEQYF. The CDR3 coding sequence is TGCAGTGCTAGAGATTCGTCGGACTACGAGCAGTACTTC.

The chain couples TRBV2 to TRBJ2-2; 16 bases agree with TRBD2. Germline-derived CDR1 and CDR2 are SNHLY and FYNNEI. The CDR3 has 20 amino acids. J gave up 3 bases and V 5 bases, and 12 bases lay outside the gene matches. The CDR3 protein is CASSPWAGLAGGDDTGELFF. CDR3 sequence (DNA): TGTGCCAGCAGTCCCTGGGCGGGACTAGCGGGAGGGGACGACACCGGGGAGCTGTTTTTT.

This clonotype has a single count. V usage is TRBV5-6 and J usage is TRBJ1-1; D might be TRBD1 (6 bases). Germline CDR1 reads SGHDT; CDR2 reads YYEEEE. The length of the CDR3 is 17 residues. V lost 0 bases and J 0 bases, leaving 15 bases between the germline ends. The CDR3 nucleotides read TGTGCCAGCAGCTTGGAGGACAGCCCGGGTTTGAACACTGAAGCTTTCTTT. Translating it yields CASSLEDSPGLNTEAFF. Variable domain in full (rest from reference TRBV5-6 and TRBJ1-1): DAGVTQSPTHLIKTRGQQVTLRCSPKSGHDTVSWYQQALGQGPQFIFQYYEEEERQRGNFPDRFSGHQFPNYSSELNVNALLLGDSALYLCASSLEDSPGLNTEAFFGQGTRLTVV.

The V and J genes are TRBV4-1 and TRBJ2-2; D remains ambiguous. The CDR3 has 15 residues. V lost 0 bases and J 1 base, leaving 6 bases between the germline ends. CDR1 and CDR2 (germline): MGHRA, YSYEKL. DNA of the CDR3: TGCGCCAGCAGCCAAGATAGCAGGAACACCGGGGAGCTGTTTTTT. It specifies CASSQDSRNTGELFF.

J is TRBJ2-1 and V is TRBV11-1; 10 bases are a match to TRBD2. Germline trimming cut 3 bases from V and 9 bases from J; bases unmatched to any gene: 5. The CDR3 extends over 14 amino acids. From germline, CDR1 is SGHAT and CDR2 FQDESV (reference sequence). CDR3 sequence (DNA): TGTGCCAGCAGCTTGAGCGGGGGGGCCCTTGAGCAGTTCTTC. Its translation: CASSLSGGALEQFF.

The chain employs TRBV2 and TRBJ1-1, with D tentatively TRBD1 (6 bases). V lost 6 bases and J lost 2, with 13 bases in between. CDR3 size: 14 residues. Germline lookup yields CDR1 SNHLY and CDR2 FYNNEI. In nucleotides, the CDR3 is TGTGCCAGCAGGACCCCAGGGGCAAACACTGAAGCTTTCTTT. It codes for CASRTPGANTEAFF.

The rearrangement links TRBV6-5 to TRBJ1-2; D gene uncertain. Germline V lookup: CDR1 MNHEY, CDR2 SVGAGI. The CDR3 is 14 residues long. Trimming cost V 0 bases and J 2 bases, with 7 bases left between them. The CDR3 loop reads CASSYSPGNYGYTF. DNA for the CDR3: TGTGCCAGCAGTTACTCCCCCGGCAACTATGGCTACACCTTC.

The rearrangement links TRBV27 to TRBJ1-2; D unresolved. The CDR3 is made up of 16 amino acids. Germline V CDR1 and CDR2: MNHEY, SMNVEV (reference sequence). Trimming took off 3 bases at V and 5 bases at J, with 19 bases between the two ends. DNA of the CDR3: TGTGCCAGCAGTTTTCAACCGGTGGAGGTGACTTATGGCTACACCTTC. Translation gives CASSFQPVEVTYGYTF.

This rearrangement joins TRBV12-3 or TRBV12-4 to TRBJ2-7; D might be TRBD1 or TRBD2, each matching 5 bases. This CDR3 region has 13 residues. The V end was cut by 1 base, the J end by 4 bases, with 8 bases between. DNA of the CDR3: TGTGCCAGCAGTTTAGGGGACCTTTACGAGCAGTACTTC. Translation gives CASSLGDLYEQYF.

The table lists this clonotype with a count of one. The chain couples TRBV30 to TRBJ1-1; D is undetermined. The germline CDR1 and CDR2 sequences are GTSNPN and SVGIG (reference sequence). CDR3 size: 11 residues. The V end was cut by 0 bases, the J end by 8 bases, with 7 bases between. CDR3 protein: CAWSVIREAFF. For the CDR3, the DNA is TGTGCCTGGAGTGTTATCCGGGAAGCTTTCTTT.

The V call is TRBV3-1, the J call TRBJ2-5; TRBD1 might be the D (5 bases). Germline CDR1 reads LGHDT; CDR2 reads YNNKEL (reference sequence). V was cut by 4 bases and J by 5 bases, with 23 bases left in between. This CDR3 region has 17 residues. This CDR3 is CASSLPRVEGEWETQYF. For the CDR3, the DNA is TGTGCCAGCAGCCTACCCCGTGTAGAAGGGGAATGGGAGACCCAGTACTTC.

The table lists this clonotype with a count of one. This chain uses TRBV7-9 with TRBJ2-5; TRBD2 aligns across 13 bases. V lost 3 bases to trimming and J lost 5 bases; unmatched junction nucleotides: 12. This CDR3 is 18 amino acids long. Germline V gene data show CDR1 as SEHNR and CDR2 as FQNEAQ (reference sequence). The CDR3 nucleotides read TGTGCCAGCAGCTTTGAACGCACTAGCGGGAGGGCCTGGGAGACCCAGTACTTC. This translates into CASSFERTSGRAWETQYF.

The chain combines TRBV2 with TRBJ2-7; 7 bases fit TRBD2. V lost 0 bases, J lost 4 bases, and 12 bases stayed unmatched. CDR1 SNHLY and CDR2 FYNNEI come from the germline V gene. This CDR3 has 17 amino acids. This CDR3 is CASSEALRGGGVYEQYF. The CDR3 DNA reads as TGTGCCAGCAGTGAAGCGCTTCGAGGTGGGGGGGTATACGAGCAGTACTTC.

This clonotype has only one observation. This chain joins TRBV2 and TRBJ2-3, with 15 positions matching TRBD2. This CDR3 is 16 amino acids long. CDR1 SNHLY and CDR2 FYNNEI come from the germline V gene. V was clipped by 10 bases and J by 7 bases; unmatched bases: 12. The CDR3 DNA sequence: TGTGCCATCACTGGACTAGCGGGGGGGCCCGGTAATACGCAGTATTTT. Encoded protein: CAITGLAGGPGNTQYF. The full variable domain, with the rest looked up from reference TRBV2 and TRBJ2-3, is EPEVTQTPSHQVTQMGQEVILRCVPISNHLYFYWYRQILGQKVEFLVSFYNNEISEKSEIFDDQFSVERPDGSNFTLKIRSTKLEDSAMYFCAITGLAGGPGNTQYFGPGTRLTVL.

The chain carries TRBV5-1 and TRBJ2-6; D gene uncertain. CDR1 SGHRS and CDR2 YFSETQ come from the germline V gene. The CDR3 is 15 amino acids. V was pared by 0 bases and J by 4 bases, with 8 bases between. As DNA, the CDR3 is TGCGCCAGCAGCTTGGATGGGGAAGGGGCCAACGTCCTGACTTTC. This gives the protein CASSLDGEGANVLTF.

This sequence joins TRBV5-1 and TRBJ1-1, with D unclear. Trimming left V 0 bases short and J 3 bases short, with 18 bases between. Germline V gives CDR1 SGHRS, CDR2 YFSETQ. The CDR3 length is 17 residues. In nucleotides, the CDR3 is TGCGCCAGCAGCTTGGGCCCTCTGCGGAAGTCGGACACTGAAGCTTTCTTT. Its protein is CASSLGPLRKSDTEAFF.